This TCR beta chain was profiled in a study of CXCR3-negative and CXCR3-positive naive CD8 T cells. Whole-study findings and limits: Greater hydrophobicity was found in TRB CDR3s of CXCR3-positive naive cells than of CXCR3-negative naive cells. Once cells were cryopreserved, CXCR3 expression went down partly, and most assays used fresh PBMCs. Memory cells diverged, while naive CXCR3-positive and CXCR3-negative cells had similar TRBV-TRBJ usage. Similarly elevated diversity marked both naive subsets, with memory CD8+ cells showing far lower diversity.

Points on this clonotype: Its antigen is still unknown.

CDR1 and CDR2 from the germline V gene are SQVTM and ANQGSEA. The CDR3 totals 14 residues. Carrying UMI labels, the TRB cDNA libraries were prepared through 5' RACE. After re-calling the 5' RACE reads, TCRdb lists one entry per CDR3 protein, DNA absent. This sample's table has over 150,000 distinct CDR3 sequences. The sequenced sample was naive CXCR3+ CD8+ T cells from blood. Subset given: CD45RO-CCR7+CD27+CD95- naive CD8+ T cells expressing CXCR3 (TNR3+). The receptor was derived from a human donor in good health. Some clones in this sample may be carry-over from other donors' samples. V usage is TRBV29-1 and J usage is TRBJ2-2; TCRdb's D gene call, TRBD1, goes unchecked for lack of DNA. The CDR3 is CSAPKGMDTGELFF.